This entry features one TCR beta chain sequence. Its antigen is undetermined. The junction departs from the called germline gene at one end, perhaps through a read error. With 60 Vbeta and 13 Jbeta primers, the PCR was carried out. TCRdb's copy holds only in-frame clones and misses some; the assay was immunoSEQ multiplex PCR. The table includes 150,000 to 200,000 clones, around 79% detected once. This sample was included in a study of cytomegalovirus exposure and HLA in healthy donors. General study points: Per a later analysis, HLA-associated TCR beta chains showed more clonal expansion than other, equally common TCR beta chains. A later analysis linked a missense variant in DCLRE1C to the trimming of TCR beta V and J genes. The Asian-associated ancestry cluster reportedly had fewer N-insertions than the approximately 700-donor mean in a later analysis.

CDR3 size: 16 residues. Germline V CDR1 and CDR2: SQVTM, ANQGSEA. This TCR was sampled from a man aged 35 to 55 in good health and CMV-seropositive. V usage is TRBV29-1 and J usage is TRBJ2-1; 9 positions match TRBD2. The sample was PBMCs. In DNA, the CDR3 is TGCAGCGTCATCTCAGTGACTAGCGGCCTTTCCAATGAGCAGCTCTTC. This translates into CSVISVTSGLSNEQLF.